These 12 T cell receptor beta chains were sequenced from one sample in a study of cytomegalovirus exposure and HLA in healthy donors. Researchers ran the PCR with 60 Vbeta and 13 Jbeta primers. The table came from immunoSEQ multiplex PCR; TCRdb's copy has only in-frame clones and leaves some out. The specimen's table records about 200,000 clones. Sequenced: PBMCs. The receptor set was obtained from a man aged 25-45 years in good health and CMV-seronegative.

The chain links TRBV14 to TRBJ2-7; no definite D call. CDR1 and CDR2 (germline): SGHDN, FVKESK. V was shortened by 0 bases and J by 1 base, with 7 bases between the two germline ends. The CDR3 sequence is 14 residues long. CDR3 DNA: TGTGCCAGCAGCCAAGACCCGGGTTCCTACGAGCAGTACTTC. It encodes CASSQDPGSYEQYF.

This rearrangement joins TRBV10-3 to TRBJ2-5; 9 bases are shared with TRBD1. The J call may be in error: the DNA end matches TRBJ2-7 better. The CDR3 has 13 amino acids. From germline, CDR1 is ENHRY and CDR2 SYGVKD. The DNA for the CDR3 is TGTGCCGTGCGGACAGGGGTTTTGGACGAGCAGTACTTC. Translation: CAVRTGVLDEQYF.

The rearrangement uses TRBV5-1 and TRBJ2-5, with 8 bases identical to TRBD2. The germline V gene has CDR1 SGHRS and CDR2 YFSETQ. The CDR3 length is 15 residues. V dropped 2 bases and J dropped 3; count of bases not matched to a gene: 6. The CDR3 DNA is TGCGCCAGCAGCTTTAGCAGCGGGGGAGAAGAGACCCAGTACTTC. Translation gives CASSFSSGGEETQYF.

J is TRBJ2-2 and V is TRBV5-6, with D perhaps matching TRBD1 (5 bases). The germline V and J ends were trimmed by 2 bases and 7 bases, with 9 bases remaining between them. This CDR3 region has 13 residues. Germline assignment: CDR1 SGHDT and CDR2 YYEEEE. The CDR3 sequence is CASSLQVIGELFF. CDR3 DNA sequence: TGTGCCAGCAGCTTACAGGTTATCGGGGAGCTGTTTTTT.

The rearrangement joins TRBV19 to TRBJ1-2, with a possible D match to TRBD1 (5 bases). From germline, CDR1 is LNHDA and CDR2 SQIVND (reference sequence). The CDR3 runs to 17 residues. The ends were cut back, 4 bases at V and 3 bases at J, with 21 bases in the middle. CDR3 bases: TGTGCCAGTAGTACAGAAACTCCGCCGATAGGGGACTATGGCTACACCTTC. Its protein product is CASSTETPPIGDYGYTF.

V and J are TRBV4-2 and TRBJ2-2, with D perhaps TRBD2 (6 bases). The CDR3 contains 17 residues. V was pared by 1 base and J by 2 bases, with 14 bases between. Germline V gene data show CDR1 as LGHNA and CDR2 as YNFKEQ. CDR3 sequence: CASSQVTGLKNTGELFF. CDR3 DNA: TGTGCCAGCAGCCAAGTGACGGGACTCAAAAACACCGGGGAGCTGTTTTTT.

The CDR3 DNA reads as TGTGCCAGCAGCCCAACGGACAGGGGGCCTGGCTACACCTTC. It specifies CASSPTDRGPGYTF. This chain connects TRBV9 to TRBJ1-2; 11 bases align to TRBD1. With 4 bases clipped from V and 7 bases from J, the junction kept 6 bases outside the gene matches. Germline CDR1 SGDLS, CDR2 YYNGEE. The CDR3 sequence is 14 residues long.

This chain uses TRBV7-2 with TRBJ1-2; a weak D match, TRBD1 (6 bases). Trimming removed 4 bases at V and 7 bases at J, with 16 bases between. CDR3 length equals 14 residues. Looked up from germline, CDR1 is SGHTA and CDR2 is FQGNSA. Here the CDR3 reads CASSSNPGVSGYTF. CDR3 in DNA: TGTGCCAGCAGCTCTAACCCAGGGGTCAGTGGCTACACCTTC.

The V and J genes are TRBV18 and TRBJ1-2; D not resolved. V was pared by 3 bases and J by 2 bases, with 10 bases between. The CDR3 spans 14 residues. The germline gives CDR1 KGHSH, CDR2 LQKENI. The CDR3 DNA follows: TGTGCCAGCTCACCTAGCCGGGAAAACTATGGCTACACCTTC. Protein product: CASSPSRENYGYTF.

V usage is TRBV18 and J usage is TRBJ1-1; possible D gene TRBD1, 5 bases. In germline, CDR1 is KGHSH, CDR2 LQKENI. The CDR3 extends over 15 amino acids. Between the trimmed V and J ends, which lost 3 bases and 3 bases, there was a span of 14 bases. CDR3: CASSPSQGLDTEAFF. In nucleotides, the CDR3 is TGTGCCAGCTCACCCAGCCAGGGTTTGGACACTGAAGCTTTCTTT.

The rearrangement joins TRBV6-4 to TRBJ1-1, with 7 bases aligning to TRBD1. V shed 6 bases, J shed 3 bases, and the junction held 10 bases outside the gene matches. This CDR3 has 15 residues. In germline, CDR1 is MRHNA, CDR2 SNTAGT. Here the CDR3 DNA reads TGTGCCAGCAGGAGGGACAGAGGGATTGACACTGAAGCTTTCTTT. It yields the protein CASRRDRGIDTEAFF.

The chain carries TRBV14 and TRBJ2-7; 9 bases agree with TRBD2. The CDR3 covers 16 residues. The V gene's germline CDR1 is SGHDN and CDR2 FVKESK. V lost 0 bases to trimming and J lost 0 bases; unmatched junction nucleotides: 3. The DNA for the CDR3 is TGTGCCAGCAGCCAAGATCTAGCGGGACTCTCCTACGAGCAGTACTTC. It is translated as CASSQDLAGLSYEQYF.